This T cell receptor beta chain was identified during a study of T cell repertoires in cytomegalovirus infection (dated by TCRdb to between 2019 and 2020). Concerning the study at large: The HLA type of each donor mattered for the analysis, because public TCR beta signatures pointed to carriage of CMV infection along with the matching HLA type. Points the paper makes about the study in general: In both this cohort and an independent cohort of more than 350 donors, the cumulative frequency of public TCR beta family members distinguished carriers of CMV infection plus the relevant HLA type. The ex vivo response was dominated by HLA-C-restricted CMV-specific TCR beta clonotypes, which also provided the single most frequent clonotype in two of eight donors.

Sequencing relied on an Illumina HiSeq 1500. TCRdb's own reprocessing of the public reads used fastp at Q25 and MiXCR and kept productive beta chains. CDR3 protein duplicates are merged, each entry listing the most common genes and DNA. The sample includes more than 150,000 distinct CDR3 sequences, with about 25% observed a single time. Approximately 11% of the sample belongs to the ten largest clones. The CDR3 runs 15 residues from the cysteine to the phenylalanine. The read is trimmed to its CDR3 DNA, 45 bases read in frame from base 1. Trimming removed 2 bases from V and 4 bases from J, leaving 15 bases between the germline ends. From the germline V gene, CDR1 is MNHEY and CDR2 is SVGEGT. A word on this clonotype: What this receptor recognizes is not known. No qualities accompany the bases; no much larger clone lies one base away.

Recombination joined TRBV6-2 or TRBV6-3 with TRBJ2-7, with a tentative D gene TRBD2 over 6 matching bases. The sample was PBMCs. The source is a human donor in good health (CMV status not recorded). Some clones in this sample may be carry-over from other donors' samples. The DNA sequence reads TGTGCCAGCAGTTACAACGGGAGAAACGGTTACGAGCAGTACTTC. Translated, it gives CASSYNGRNGYEQYF.